Below are 8 T cell receptor beta chains sequenced from a single sample in a study of read filtering for tumor transcriptome and immune sequencing. This library used roughly 400 ng RNA and molecular barcoded adaptors spanning alpha/delta and beta/gamma chains. MiXCR, applied by TCRdb to the reads, yields one record per CDR3 protein. The sample holds tens of thousands of distinct CDR3 sequences, nearly 20% seen once. Sequencing used a population of CD138-negative cells sorted from bone marrow. These receptors all stem from a donor aged 40 or over with multiple myeloma.

Many counts were recorded for this clonotype. The chain has TRBV25-1 and TRBJ2-1; the match to TRBD2 covers 10 bases. CDR1 and CDR2 from the germline V gene are MGHDK and SYGVNS. The trim removed 3 bases at V and 4 bases at J, leaving 0 bases unmatched. CDR3 size: 14 residues. CDR3 in DNA: TGTGCCAGCAGTGAGGGACTAGCGTACAATGAGCAGTTCTTC. Its protein is CASSEGLAYNEQFF.

This clonotype occurred many times. The gene calls are TRBV7-3 and TRBJ2-1; 9 bases fit TRBD2. This CDR3 has 17 residues. Losses at the gene ends were 4 bases for V and 5 bases for J; bases not matched to a gene: 12. The germline gives CDR1 SGHTA, CDR2 FQGTGA. The CDR3 region has the DNA TGTGCCAGCAGCTCCTCGCGCGGGAGGGGGGCGGACAATGAGCAGTTCTTC. Protein: CASSSSRGRGADNEQFF.

There are many counts of this clonotype. The V and J genes are TRBV29-1 and TRBJ1-1; D uncertain. V lost 4 bases and J 1 base, leaving 10 bases between the germline ends. There are 13 residues in the CDR3. The germline CDR1 and CDR2 sequences are SQVTM and ANQGSEA. The CDR3, as DNA: TGCAGCGTTGTATTAGGAAGGAACACTGAAGCTTTCTTT. This gives the protein CSVVLGRNTEAFF.

This clonotype was recorded at least ten times. The chain has TRBV29-1 and TRBJ2-3; no firm D call. Trimming pared 4 bases from V and 2 bases from J, leaving 13 bases between. The CDR3 sequence is 14 residues long. Germline loops: CDR1 SQVTM, CDR2 ANQGSEA. CDR3 DNA sequence: TGCAGCGTTGTATCCGGGTATTCCACAGATACGCAGTATTTT. Its translation is CSVVSGYSTDTQYF.

About this clonotype itself: A much bigger clone sits one base away, suggesting this may be a read error. The gene calls are TRBV5-1 and TRBJ1-1, with a weak D call TRBD1 (5 bases). CDR3 size: 13 residues. Trimming shortened V by 2 bases and J by 6 bases, and 11 bases separated the two germline ends. Germline CDR1 is SGHRS and CDR2 is YFSETQ. The CDR3 DNA reads as TGCGCCAGCAGCTTTACGACAGACGCTGAAGCTTTCTTT. Protein: CASSFTTDAEAFF.

On this clonotype: Since no conserved phenylalanine or tryptophan closes the CDR3, a read error is the likely cause. V and J are TRBV18 and TRBJ2-1, with D perhaps matching TRBD1 (6 bases). The CDR3 extends over 13 amino acids. Trimming stripped 6 bases from V and 7 bases from J, with 13 bases between. CDR1 and CDR2 from the germline V gene are KGHSH and LQKENI. The CDR3, as DNA: TGTGCCAGCTCTCCAGGGGCGAGAAATGAGCAGTTCCTC. Translating it yields CASSPGARNEQFL.

This clonotype was detected ten times or more. This chain joins TRBV4-1 and TRBJ2-5; D uncertain. V was shortened by 2 bases and J by 2 bases, with 9 bases between the two germline ends. The CDR3 has 14 amino acids. Germline lookup yields CDR1 MGHRA and CDR2 YSYEKL. For the CDR3, the DNA is TGCGCCAGCAGCCAATCCGTCAATCAAGAGACCCAGTACTTC. This encodes CASSQSVNQETQYF.

At least ten counts were recorded for this clonotype. The chain is built from TRBV5-1 and TRBJ2-7, with 11 bases lining up with TRBD1. The J segment lost 4 bases and the V segment lost 3 bases, leaving 9 bases of the junction unmatched. Germline assignment: CDR1 SGHRS and CDR2 YFSETQ. The CDR3 length is 16 residues. CDR3 nucleotides: TGCGCCAGCAGCTGGACCCCGGACAGGGGGCGATACGAGCAGTACTTC. Its translation: CASSWTPDRGRYEQYF.